This T cell receptor (beta chain) emerged from a study of cytomegalovirus exposure and HLA in healthy donors. Study in general: An early data release held 79 million or so unique TCRs from HLA-typed donors. Genetic ancestry analysis placed about 80% of the approximately 390 donors that were genotyped in the Caucasian-associated cluster. General study points: Across HLA loci, a later analysis found differing TCR association rates, with DRB1 most and HLA-C fewest. Among TCR sequences, most were rare, though some public TCRs appeared in many donors.

As concerns this clone: Its antigen is undetermined.

PCR was performed using 60 Vbeta and 13 Jbeta primers. The method was immunoSEQ multiplex PCR; TCRdb's version includes in-frame clones alone and lacks a portion of them. The data hold some 190,000 clones, with around three quarters observed a single time. The receptor was isolated from a woman aged 25 to 39 in good health and CMV-seropositive. Sequencing was carried out using PBMCs.

The CDR3 protein is CASSFLGPNSPLHF. The CDR3 DNA sequence: TGTGCCAGCAGCTTCTTGGGGCCTAATTCACCCCTCCACTTT. This chain joins TRBV7-9 and TRBJ1-6; D perhaps matches TRBD1 (5 bases). The germline gives CDR1 SEHNR, CDR2 FQNEAQ (reference sequence). This CDR3 spans 14 amino acids. The V and J ends lost 3 bases and 6 bases respectively, with 9 bases between them. The full variable domain, rest sourced from reference TRBV7-9 and TRBJ1-6, is DTGVSQNPRHKITKRGQNVTFRCDPISEHNRLYWYRQTLGQGPEFLTYFQNEAQLEKSRLLSDRFSAERPKGSFSTLEIQRTEQGDSAMYLCASSFLGPNSPLHFGNGTRLTVT.